A selection of T cell receptor beta chains follows, all from one sample in a study of blood T cell repertoires in COVID-19. Assay: immunoSEQ multiplex PCR; the TCRdb copy retains only in-frame clones and omits some. The table records 35,000 or so clones, about 81% of them present only once. Sequencing was carried out using peripheral blood. The receptors were sampled from a human donor in a cohort sampled during active or convalescent COVID-19. The donor label of this sample is uncertain. CDR3s include the opening cysteine and the closing phenylalanine or tryptophan. Each record gives: V gene, clone size, D gene, J gene, CDR3 protein, CDR3 DNA. D genes are given only for firm matches. The size field is filled for only some rows; it gives once, few, many or a size class.

TRBV5-1	once	.	TRBJ2-2	CASSLDSGGGELFF	TGCGCCAGCAGCTTGGATAGTGGCGGCGGGGAGCTGTTTTTT
TRBV7-3	few	.	TRBJ2-2	CASSEGANTGELFF	TGTGCCAGCAGCGAAGGGGCGAACACCGGGGAGCTGTTTTTT
TRBV30	few	TRBD1	TRBJ1-5	CAWSLTGLTDQPQHF	TGTGCCTGGAGTTTGACAGGGTTAACGGATCAGCCCCAGCATTTT
TRBV19	.	TRBD2	TRBJ2-5	CASSTRGVEVETQYF	TGTGCCAGTAGTACACGGGGGGTAGAAGTAGAGACCCAGTACTTC
TRBV12-3/TRBV12-4	.	.	TRBJ1-2	CASSFGSYGYTF	TGTGCCAGCAGTTTCGGTAGCTATGGCTACACCTTC
TRBV4-3	.	.	TRBJ1-4	CASSADYAATNEKLFF	TGCGCCAGCAGCGCGGACTATGCGGCCACTAATGAAAAACTGTTTTTT
TRBV24-1	.	.	TRBJ2-1	CATSDVRGSSSYNEQFF	TGTGCCACCAGTGATGTGAGGGGGTCTAGCTCCTACAATGAGCAGTTCTTC
TRBV5-5	few	.	TRBJ2-6	CANGRDEGANVLTF	TGTGCCAACGGGAGAGATGAAGGGGCCAACGTCCTGACTTTC
TRBV6-5	.	.	TRBJ2-3	CASSYSGGRSTDTQYF	TGTGCCAGCAGTTACTCGGGTGGGAGGAGCACAGATACGCAGTATTTT
TRBV7-2	.	TRBD2	TRBJ2-7	CASSLQAGEFREQYF	TGTGCCAGCAGCTTACAAGCGGGAGAATTCCGGGAGCAGTACTTC
TRBV14	once	.	TRBJ2-7	CASSRTSFYEQYF	TGTGCCAGCAGCCGTACTAGCTTCTACGAGCAGTACTTC
TRBV24-1	.	.	TRBJ2-5	CATSPNVQGETQYF	TGTGCCACCTCCCCAAATGTGCAGGGGGAGACCCAGTACTTC
TRBV7-3	.	.	TRBJ2-3	CASSLSSGTDTQYF	TGTGCCAGCAGCCTCTCTTCAGGGACAGATACGCAGTATTTT
TRBV10-1	.	TRBD2	TRBJ2-7	CASTLNGTSGSNEQYF	TGCGCCAGCACCTTAAACGGGACTAGCGGGAGCAACGAGCAGTACTTC
TRBV7-2	.	TRBD2	TRBJ2-1	CASSLWALAGVHNEQFF	TGTGCCAGCAGCTTATGGGCCCTAGCGGGAGTCCACAATGAGCAGTTCTTC
TRBV2	once	.	TRBJ1-6	CASSEAQGNSPLHF	TGTGCCAGCAGTGAAGCGCAGGGGAATTCACCCCTCCACTTT
TRBV4-1	.	.	TRBJ2-7	CASSQALRQDQGEQYF	TGCGCCAGCAGCCAAGCTTTGCGGCAGGATCAGGGAGAGCAGTACTTC
TRBV15	once	TRBD2	TRBJ2-1	CATSRDYGSGEQEQFF	TGTGCCACCAGCAGAGATTATGGTAGCGGGGAACAGGAGCAGTTCTTC
TRBV6-5	.	.	TRBJ1-4	CASSRTRREKLFF	TGTGCCAGCAGTAGGACACGTAGAGAAAAACTGTTTTTT
TRBV7-8	.	.	TRBJ1-6	CASSFRSGPSSPLHF	TGTGCCAGCAGCTTTAGGAGCGGGCCTTCTTCACCCCTCCACTTT
TRBV6-2/TRBV6-3	few	TRBD2	TRBJ2-7	CASSIAGLPYEQYF	TGTGCCAGCAGTATAGCGGGCCTACCCTACGAGCAGTACTTC
TRBV18	.	.	TRBJ1-3	CASSPIGGVSGNTIYF	TGTGCCAGCTCACCAATAGGAGGGGTCTCTGGAAACACCATATATTTT
TRBV14	.	.	TRBJ2-5	CASSQRSQETQYF	TGTGCCAGCAGCCAACGGTCACAAGAGACCCAGTACTTC
TRBV6-5	.	TRBD2	TRBJ2-7	CASRKLAGARYEQYF	TGTGCCAGCAGGAAACTAGCGGGAGCTCGATACGAGCAGTACTTC
TRBV2	.	.	TRBJ2-1	CASSVTSPSEQFF	TGTGCCAGCAGTGTAACTAGCCCTAGTGAGCAGTTCTTC
TRBV9	.	TRBD1	TRBJ1-6	CASSEQGVLNSPLHF	TGTGCCAGCAGCGAACAGGGGGTTTTAAATTCACCCCTCCACTTT
TRBV7-9	once	TRBD1	TRBJ1-2	CASEPGGHGYTF	TGTGCCAGCGAGCCAGGGGGCCATGGCTACACCTTC
TRBV13	.	.	TRBJ2-6	CASSSPTHSGANVLTF	TGTGCCAGCAGCTCCCCGACTCACTCTGGGGCCAACGTCCTGACTTTC
TRBV7-2	.	TRBD2	TRBJ2-1	CASSLAGGLYNEQFF	TGTGCCAGCAGCCTAGCGGGAGGGCTCTACAATGAGCAGTTCTTC
TRBV4-1	few	.	TRBJ1-1	CASSQVQGDTEAFF	TGCGCCAGCAGCCAAGTCCAGGGCGATACTGAAGCTTTCTTT
TRBV18	.	.	TRBJ2-1	CASSPQRDEQFF	TGTGCCAGCTCACCGCAGCGGGATGAGCAGTTCTTC
TRBV15	.	.	TRBJ2-7	CATSREGGSYEQYF	TGTGCCACCAGCAGAGAGGGGGGCTCCTACGAGCAGTACTTC
TRBV24-1	.	.	TRBJ2-5	CATSDFDGSYETQYF	TGTGCCACCAGTGATTTCGACGGGAGTTATGAGACCCAGTACTTC
TRBV7-3	.	TRBD1	TRBJ2-1	CASSLGGQGYNEQFF	TGTGCCAGCAGCTTAGGAGGACAGGGTTACAATGAGCAGTTCTTC
TRBV28	.	.	TRBJ1-5	CASSLSGNQPQHF	TGTGCCAGCAGTTTATCAGGGAATCAGCCCCAGCATTTT
TRBV2	.	TRBD2	TRBJ2-1	CASSVTSGRDEQFF	TGTGCCAGCAGTGTAACTAGCGGGAGGGATGAGCAGTTCTTC
TRBV7-9	many	.	TRBJ1-2	CASSLAGQTTNYGYTF	TGTGCCAGCAGCTTAGCCGGACAGACTACTAACTATGGCTACACCTTC
TRBV9	.	.	TRBJ2-3	CASSPTRAADTQYF	TGTGCCAGCAGCCCCACTAGGGCGGCAGATACGCAGTATTTT
TRBV3-1/TRBV3-2	.	.	TRBJ2-1	CASSTTTPEQFF	TGTGCCAGCAGCACTACAACACCGGAGCAGTTCTTC
TRBV5-4	.	TRBD1	TRBJ2-1	CASSLGGTGKDEQFF	TGTGCCAGCAGCTTGGGGGGGACAGGGAAGGATGAGCAGTTCTTC
TRBV18	.	.	TRBJ1-1	CASSPGGRITEAFF	TGTGCCAGCTCACCCGGGGGACGGATCACTGAAGCTTTCTTT
TRBV25-1	.	TRBD2	TRBJ2-1	CASSDTLAGSGQFF	TGTGCCAGCAGTGACACATTAGCGGGATCGGGGCAGTTCTTC
TRBV6-5	.	TRBD1	TRBJ1-2	CASSSGTGGGYTF	TGTGCCAGCAGTTCCGGGACAGGGGGTGGCTACACCTTC
TRBV10-3	.	TRBD2	TRBJ2-1	CAISPGTSGWDEQFF	TGTGCCATCAGTCCTGGGACTAGCGGGTGGGATGAGCAGTTCTTC
TRBV9	.	.	TRBJ2-3	CASSVEVDTSTDTQYF	TGTGCCAGCAGCGTAGAAGTCGACACTAGCACAGATACGCAGTATTTT
TRBV7-9	.	TRBD1	TRBJ2-5	CASSRTGIETQYF	TGTGCCAGCAGCAGGACAGGGATAGAGACCCAGTACTTC
TRBV27	few	TRBD2	TRBJ2-7	CASRTSGRGEQYF	TGTGCCAGCAGAACTAGCGGGAGAGGTGAGCAGTACTTC
TRBV28	few	.	TRBJ1-2	CASSLWQGDGYTF	TGTGCCAGCAGTTTATGGCAGGGTGACGGCTACACCTTC
TRBV19	few	.	TRBJ1-2	CASSIPGSDYGYTF	TGTGCCAGTAGTATACCGGGGAGCGACTATGGCTACACCTTC
TRBV6-5	.	.	TRBJ2-3	CASDWGPDTQYF	TGTGCCAGTGACTGGGGGCCAGATACGCAGTATTTT
TRBV6-5	.	.	TRBJ1-1	CASRPATGNTEAFF	TGTGCCAGCAGGCCAGCCACAGGGAACACTGAAGCTTTCTTT